The 27 T cell receptor beta chains reported below all come from one sample, sequenced in a study of OX40 agonist ivuxolimab in advanced cancers. Sequenced by immunoSEQ multiplex PCR; TCRdb stores in-frame clones only, minus some. The data contain 90,000 or so clones, more than 75% of them singletons. The starting material was CD4+ or CD8+ T cells sorted from blood, obtained in a trial of the OX40 agonist ivuxolimab. The source is an adult with an advanced solid tumor such as melanoma, head and neck, liver or kidney cancer.

The chain joins TRBV29-1 to TRBJ1-2; D may be TRBD1 (5 bases). CDR1 and CDR2 (germline): SQVTM, ANQGSEA. The CDR3 extends over 11 amino acids. Deletions cut 3 bases from V and 12 bases from J, with 14 bases between. CDR3 amino acids: CSVDEDTQNTF. CDR3 coding DNA: TGCAGCGTTGATGAGGACACCCAAAACACCTTC.

The genes are TRBV10-3 and TRBJ1-1; D call uncertain. The CDR3 contains 14 residues. Trimming took off 3 bases at V and 1 base at J, with 9 bases between the two ends. Germline assignment: CDR1 ENHRY and CDR2 SYGVKD. DNA of the CDR3: TGTGCCATCAGTGATACGGCGGGGAACACTGAAGCTTTCTTT. It specifies CAISDTAGNTEAFF.

V gene TRBV11-2 combines with J gene TRBJ2-1; the match to TRBD2 covers 11 bases. The germline CDR1 and CDR2 sequences are SGHAT and FQNNGV. The V and J ends lost 7 bases and 4 bases, in that order; junction bases with no gene match: 6. The CDR3 contains 15 residues. The CDR3: CASIRTSGLYNEQFF. For the CDR3, the DNA is TGTGCCAGCATCCGGACTAGCGGGTTATACAATGAGCAGTTCTTC.

The V call is TRBV9, the J call TRBJ2-4; the match to TRBD1 covers 7 bases. V dropped 0 bases and J dropped 2; count of bases not matched to a gene: 5. The CDR3 contains 16 residues. The germline gives CDR1 SGDLS, CDR2 YYNGEE. CDR3 coding DNA: TGTGCCAGCAGCGTAGATAGGGGGCGGTCCAAAAACATTCAGTACTTC. It is translated as CASSVDRGRSKNIQYF.

The chain joins TRBV5-1 to TRBJ1-4, with D possibly matching TRBD1 (5 bases). V was pared by 0 bases and J by 6 bases, with 12 bases between. From germline, CDR1 is SGHRS and CDR2 YFSETQ. This CDR3 is 15 amino acids long. CDR3 DNA: TGCGCCAGCAGCTTGGCTCGGGGGAGGGATGAAAAACTGTTTTTT. This codes for CASSLARGRDEKLFF.

CDR3 region: CAWSVNRAYGYTF. CDR3 nucleotides: TGTGCCTGGAGTGTAAACAGGGCCTATGGCTACACCTTC. The V call is TRBV30, the J call TRBJ1-2; perhaps TRBD1 as D (6 bases). Trimming pared 0 bases from V and 4 bases from J, leaving 9 bases between. The CDR3 is 13 amino acids. CDR1 is GTSNPN and CDR2 is SVGIG in the germline V gene (reference sequence).

CDR3 sequence reads: CASSDGGRRSADTQYF. DNA of the CDR3: TGTGCCAGCAGTGACGGTGGGAGGAGGTCCGCAGATACGCAGTATTTT. The rearrangement links TRBV2 to TRBJ2-3; D possibly corresponds to TRBD2 (6 bases). This CDR3 spans 16 amino acids. CDR1 and CDR2 (germline): SNHLY, FYNNEI. V lost 3 bases, J lost 4 bases, and 17 bases lay in between.

The V call is TRBV11-3, the J call TRBJ2-3; D call uncertain. The CDR3 extends over 13 amino acids. V was shortened by 4 bases and J by 2 bases, with 7 bases between the two germline ends. Germline assignment: CDR1 SGHNT and CDR2 YENEEA. CDR3 DNA: TGTGCCAGCAGCTCAGGAGTCACAGATACGCAGTATTTT. This encodes CASSSGVTDTQYF.

The chain combines TRBV30 with TRBJ2-3; TRBD2 aligns across 8 bases. The V and J ends lost 0 bases and 1 base, in that order; junction bases with no gene match: 3. This CDR3 comprises 15 residues. Germline V gene lookup returns CDR1 GTSNPN and CDR2 SVGIG (reference sequence). The CDR3 region is CAWSVTGGGTDTQYF. In DNA, the CDR3 is TGTGCCTGGAGTGTAACCGGGGGGGGCACAGATACGCAGTATTTT.

The chain joins TRBV12-5 to TRBJ2-1; TRBD2 aligns across 14 bases. Germline loops: CDR1 LGHNT, CDR2 FRNRAP. V shed 0 bases and J 6 bases; nucleotides not matched to a gene: 7. The CDR3 loop spans 18 amino acids. The CDR3 DNA sequence: TGTGCTAGTGGTTTGGTTGTGACTAGCGGGGGGGCCGGCAATGAGCAGTTCTTC. Translating it yields CASGLVVTSGGAGNEQFF. The full variable domain, in which reference TRBV12-5 and TRBJ2-1 provide the parts outside the CDR3, is DARVTQTPRHKVTEMGQEVTMRCQPILGHNTVFWYRQTMMQGLELLAYFRNRAPLDDSGMPKDRFSAEMPDATLATLKIQPSEPRDSAVYFCASGLVVTSGGAGNEQFFGPGTRLTVL.

The chain recombines TRBV6-1 with TRBJ1-6, with D maybe TRBD1 (5 bases). CDR3 length equals 15 residues. Trimming cost V 3 bases and J 5 bases, with 11 bases left between them. In germline, CDR1 is MNHNS, CDR2 SASEGT. DNA of the CDR3: TGTGCCAGCAGTGAGGTTTGGGGCGATAATTCACCCCTCCACTTT. It is translated as CASSEVWGDNSPLHF.

The chain links TRBV5-8 to TRBJ1-4, with D perhaps matching TRBD1 (5 bases). Germline V gene data show CDR1 as SGHTS and CDR2 as YDEGEE. Trimming took off 0 bases at V and 0 bases at J, with 12 bases between the two ends. The CDR3 has 17 amino acids. The CDR3: CASSLGGGPATNEKLFF. In DNA, the CDR3 is TGTGCCAGCAGCTTGGGGGGCGGCCCTGCAACTAATGAAAAACTGTTTTTT.

This chain uses TRBV5-4 with TRBJ2-2; 8 bases map to TRBD2. Germline CDR1 SGHNT, CDR2 YYREEE (reference sequence). This CDR3 is built from 16 residues. V trimming: 0 bases; J trimming: 3 bases; junction bases outside the gene matches: 4. The CDR3 here is CASSLDGGADTGELFF. CDR3 DNA: TGTGCCAGCAGCTTGGACGGGGGGGCCGACACCGGGGAGCTGTTTTTT.

The chain carries TRBV29-1 and TRBJ2-2; 9 bases match TRBD1. The V gene's germline CDR1 is SQVTM and CDR2 ANQGSEA. V lost 4 bases, J lost 5 bases, and 14 bases stayed unmatched. The CDR3 spans 17 residues. CDR3 sequence: CSVGGGADRGPTGELFF. CDR3 bases: TGCAGCGTTGGGGGGGGCGCGGACAGGGGTCCAACCGGGGAGCTGTTTTTT.

The J gene is TRBJ1-5, the V gene TRBV6-1; TRBD1 agrees at 7 bases. Germline loops: CDR1 MNHNS, CDR2 SASEGT. Trimming at V came to 2 bases and at J to 2 bases, leaving 3 bases not matched to a gene. This CDR3 has 15 amino acids. CDR3: CASSETRGGNQPQHF. Here the CDR3 DNA reads TGTGCCAGCAGTGAAACCAGGGGGGGCAATCAGCCCCAGCATTTT.

V is TRBV10-3 and J is TRBJ2-1; 7 bases line up with TRBD1. Germline trimming cut 3 bases from V and 5 bases from J; bases unmatched to any gene: 10. Germline V gene lookup returns CDR1 ENHRY and CDR2 SYGVKD. The CDR3 contains 16 residues. This CDR3 reads CAISDTGVSKDNEQFF. In DNA form, the CDR3 reads TGTGCCATCAGTGACACAGGGGTGAGCAAGGACAATGAGCAGTTCTTC.

The rearrangement uses TRBV14 and TRBJ2-6; possibly TRBD1 for D (5 bases). The CDR3 runs to 16 residues. Per the germline V gene, CDR1 is SGHDN and CDR2 is FVKESK. Between the trimmed V and J ends, which lost 4 bases and 0 bases, there was a span of 10 bases. This CDR3 reads CASSPLRGSGANVLTF. CDR3 DNA sequence: TGTGCCAGCAGCCCCTTAAGGGGCTCTGGGGCCAACGTCCTGACTTTC.

This clone came up once. The V and J genes are TRBV7-8 and TRBJ1-1; D may be TRBD1 (6 bases). The CDR3 contains 13 residues. Looked up from germline, CDR1 is SGHVS and CDR2 is FQNEAQ. With 7 bases removed from V and 7 bases from J, the gap between germline ends came to 16 bases. CDR3 nucleotide sequence: TGTGCCAGCAACAACAACAGGGCTAATGAAGCTTTCTTT. This codes for CASNNNRANEAFF.

Turning to this clone: The same CDR3 can be traced to other DNA sequences in this sample. The genes are TRBV10-2 and TRBJ1-5; D not certain. Germline loops: CDR1 WSHSY, CDR2 SAAADI. V lost 0 bases to trimming and J lost 4 bases, with 7 bases between them. The CDR3 has 14 amino acids. CDR3 sequence: CASSESGRNQPQHF. CDR3 nucleotide sequence: TGCGCCAGCAGTGAGTCAGGGCGGAATCAGCCCCAGCATTTT.

The CDR3 nucleotides read TGTGCCAGTCGACCGGGAGAGCAGTACTTC. Translated: CASRPGEQYF. V gene TRBV12-1 combines with J gene TRBJ2-7; no check of the table's D call, TRBD2, against the DNA was made. TRBV12-1 is an annotated pseudogene. The CDR3 length is 10 residues.

This sequence joins TRBV7-2 and TRBJ2-2, with 7 bases lining up with TRBD2. The CDR3 consists of 14 residues. CDR1 SGHTA and CDR2 FQGNSA come from the germline V gene. Unmatched junction bases numbered 9, after V lost 7 bases and J lost 7 bases. CDR3 DNA sequence: TGTGCCAGCATCCCCGGGGGGTCAGACGGGGAGCTGTTTTTT. The encoded protein is CASIPGGSDGELFF.

The V and J genes are TRBV5-1 and TRBJ2-7; tentatively, D is TRBD1 or TRBD2 (6 bases each). The CDR3 extends over 14 amino acids. Trimming left V 4 bases short and J 4 bases short, with 15 bases between. Germline CDR1 reads SGHRS; CDR2 reads YFSETQ. CDR3 bases: TGCGCCAGCAGCCGCCGGGGGCGGGATTACGAGCAGTACTTC. Its translation is CASSRRGRDYEQYF.

The V and J genes are TRBV4-2 and TRBJ2-4; TRBD1 matches 9 bases. Looked up from germline, CDR1 is LGHNA and CDR2 is YNFKEQ. The CDR3 is made up of 17 amino acids. After removal of 4 bases from V and 2 bases from J, the junction contained 9 bases not matched to a gene. The DNA of the CDR3 is TGTGCCAGCAGCCTTTATACAGGGGGCAATTCCAAAAACATTCAGTACTTC. Its protein is CASSLYTGGNSKNIQYF.

This sequence joins TRBV2 and TRBJ1-5; 7 bases fit TRBD1. V lost 6 bases, J lost 2 bases, and 7 bases stayed unmatched. The CDR3 totals 15 residues. Germline-derived CDR1 and CDR2 are SNHLY and FYNNEI. The CDR3 DNA sequence: TGTGCCAGCAGCCCCCGGGACAGCCGCAATCAGCCCCAGCATTTT. Translated: CASSPRDSRNQPQHF.

The chain couples TRBV6-1 to TRBJ2-7; D possibly corresponds to TRBD2 (5 bases). Germline lookup yields CDR1 MNHNS and CDR2 SASEGT. CDR3 length equals 13 residues. V lost 5 bases, J lost 0 bases, and 8 bases lay in between. CDR3 sequence reads: CASSLRDSYEQYF. The DNA of the CDR3 is TGTGCCAGCAGTCTCCGGGACTCCTACGAGCAGTACTTC.

J is TRBJ2-1 and V is TRBV27; possible D gene TRBD2, 6 bases. CDR1 and CDR2 from the germline V gene are MNHEY and SMNVEV (reference sequence). V shed 0 bases and J shed 10 bases, with 13 bases lying between them. The CDR3 runs 14 residues. As DNA, the CDR3 is TGTGCCAGCAGTTTATCGGGACTCCCTCCAGAGCAGTTCTTC. This translates into CASSLSGLPPEQFF.

This clone showed up just once. The J gene is TRBJ2-1, the V gene TRBV2, with 8 bases lining up with TRBD2. CDR1 and CDR2 (germline): SNHLY, FYNNEI. Trimming at V came to 6 bases and at J to 6 bases, leaving 13 bases not matched to a gene. The CDR3 has 16 residues. CDR3 loop: CASSPGGGRRANEQFF. CDR3 nucleotides: TGTGCCAGCAGCCCGGGTGGCGGGAGGAGGGCCAATGAGCAGTTCTTC.